This T cell receptor (beta chain) was retrieved from a study of cytomegalovirus exposure and HLA in healthy donors. Overall study findings and caveats: The authors assumed roughly uniform sequencing depth across donors for presence/absence analyses.

This clone was counted only a few times. Its antigen is unidentified. Germline V gene lookup returns CDR1 SGHVS and CDR2 FQNEAQ. Losses at the gene ends were 1 base for V and 5 bases for J; bases not matched to a gene: 5. The CDR3 length is 15 residues. Researchers ran the PCR with 60 Vbeta and 13 Jbeta primers. Generated by immunoSEQ multiplex PCR, the TCRdb table keeps only in-frame clones and is missing some. The sample has nearly 110,000 clones; over 55% are singletons. The receptor's source is a female donor in good health and CMV-seronegative. The V gene is TRBV7-8, the J gene TRBJ2-3, with 8 bases identical to TRBD2. The sample taken for sequencing was PBMCs. DNA of the CDR3: TGTGCCAGCAGCTTAGGGTCAGCGGGAGTAGATACGCAGTATTTT. As protein: CASSLGSAGVDTQYF.